This TCR beta chain was identified during a study of T cell responses to AZD1222 COVID-19 vaccine. Generated by immunoSEQ multiplex PCR, the TCRdb table keeps only in-frame clones and is missing some. The table records some 70,000 clones, over 80% of them present only once. Germline V gene data show CDR1 as MNHEY and CDR2 as SVGEGT. Trimming stripped 5 bases from V and 0 bases from J, with 8 bases between. The length of the CDR3 is 15 residues. Points from the study as a whole: Regions 160-218 and 743-854 dominated among vaccine-associated CD4 TCRs spanning spike. Donors in the cohort were predominantly white British and more often female, and clonal diversity was possibly underestimated. No day 14 peak samples; only post-peak repertoires were characterized. Nearly half of spike-specific TCRs reportedly target unmutated variant regions.

On this clone: Its antigen is currently unknown.

This receptor was taken from an adult in good health. The source material was peripheral blood, sampled on day 0 of AZD1222 vaccination. J is TRBJ2-6 and V is TRBV6-2 or TRBV6-3; no clear D gene. The CDR3 nucleotides read TGTGCCAGCAGTCTCGATCCCTCTGGGGCCAACGTCCTGACTTTC. This encodes CASSLDPSGANVLTF.